A selection of T cell receptor beta chains follows, all from one sample in a study of blood T cells in healthy people across ages. TCRdb used MiXCR to reprocess the 5' RACE reads, holding one entry per CDR3 protein. The sample has roughly 2 million distinct CDR3 sequences, roughly 50% seen once; the top ten hold roughly 2.1%. Sequenced sample: blood. All receptors derive from a woman aged 40 to 55 in good health. CDR3s include the opening cysteine and the closing phenylalanine or tryptophan. Fields, in order: J gene, V gene, clone size, D gene, CDR3 protein, CDR3 DNA. A D gene is named only where the DNA matches it firmly. Clone sizes are given selectively: once, few, many, or a class where the clone is expanded.

TRBJ2-1 TRBV9 NA TRBD2 CASSPGLPEEQFF TGTGCCAGCAGCCCGGGACTACCAGAGGAGCAGTTCTTC
TRBJ2-7 TRBV6-2/TRBV6-3 NA NA CASSPSTRPPYEQYF TGTGCCAGCAGTCCTTCGACTAGACCCCCCTACGAGCAGTACTTC
TRBJ1-2 TRBV28 NA NA CASRTATNFYGYTF TGTGCCAGCAGGACAGCTACCAACTTCTATGGCTACACCTTC
TRBJ2-3 TRBV6-5 few TRBD1 CASRGTGGGTDTQYF TGTGCCAGCAGGGGGACAGGGGGCGGCACAGATACGCAGTATTTT
TRBJ2-7 TRBV29-1 few NA CSVGPGPGEQYF TGCAGCGTAGGCCCGGGTCCGGGCGAGCAGTACTTC
TRBJ2-6 TRBV5-6 NA NA CASSSMPGANVLTF TGTGCCAGCAGCTCGATGCCTGGGGCCAACGTCCTGACTTTC
TRBJ1-6 TRBV3-1 NA TRBD1 CASSPRGTGASPLHF TGTGCCAGCAGCCCCCGCGGGACAGGGGCTTCACCCCTCCACTTT
TRBJ1-2 TRBV28 few NA CASSLEGEVLPYGYTF TGTGCCAGCAGTTTAGAGGGGGAGGTACTTCCCTATGGCTACACCTTC
TRBJ1-4 TRBV7-2 NA NA CASSLFGPTKEKLFF TGTGCCAGCAGCTTATTTGGCCCCACCAAGGAAAAACTGTTTTTT
TRBJ2-1 TRBV5-1 NA NA CASSLQGHHNEQFF TGCGCCAGCAGCTTGCAAGGGCACCACAATGAGCAGTTCTTC
TRBJ2-4 TRBV13 NA TRBD2 CASSPMGTGGPDSKNIQYF TGTGCCAGCAGCCCGATGGGGACGGGGGGGCCCGATTCCAAAAACATTCAGTACTTC
TRBJ2-1 TRBV9 NA NA CASSVDPGSVLDEQFF TGTGCCAGCAGCGTAGACCCAGGGTCGGTATTGGATGAGCAGTTCTTC
TRBJ1-4 TRBV25-1 NA NA CASSEGGAGEKLFF TGTGCCAGCAGTGAAGGGGGCGCGGGTGAAAAACTGTTTTTT
TRBJ1-2 TRBV5-1 NA NA CASSSGRDGYTF TGCGCCAGCAGCTCGGGACGTGATGGCTACACCTTC
TRBJ2-1 TRBV6-4 NA NA CASSALPARGSPNEQFF TGTGCCAGCAGTGCCCTTCCCGCAAGGGGGAGCCCCAATGAGCAGTTCTTC
TRBJ1-2 TRBV9 few NA CASSLPRDGRLYGYTF TGTGCCAGCAGCCTACCAAGGGACGGACGGTTATATGGCTACACCTTC
TRBJ2-4 TRBV20-1 NA NA CSASTQGTKNIQYF TGCAGTGCTAGTACCCAGGGGACCAAAAACATTCAGTACTTC
TRBJ2-6 TRBV5-5 NA NA CASSLDRRASGANVLTF TGTGCCAGCAGCTTGGACAGACGGGCCTCTGGGGCCAACGTCCTGACTTTC
TRBJ2-1 TRBV4-2 NA NA CASSQVTGALRPYNEQFF TGTGCCAGCAGCCAAGTTACGGGGGCCCTACGCCCATACAATGAGCAGTTCTTC
TRBJ2-7 TRBV7-6 NA NA CASSVEAASYEQYF TGTGCCAGCAGCGTAGAGGCAGCGTCCTACGAGCAGTACTTC
TRBJ1-2 TRBV4-3 NA NA CASSQGGQRYGYTF TGCGCCAGCAGCCAAGGCGGCCAGAGGTATGGCTACACCTTC
TRBJ2-3 TRBV10-3 NA TRBD1 CAISEPQGAADTQYF TGTGCCATCAGTGAGCCTCAGGGGGCTGCAGATACGCAGTATTTT
TRBJ2-7 TRBV28 NA TRBD2 CASSSTGTSAYF TGTGCCAGCAGTTCAACCGGGACTAGTGCGTACTTC
TRBJ2-1 TRBV12-3/TRBV12-4 NA TRBD1 CASSTGVSYNEQFF TGTGCCAGCAGTACAGGGGTCTCCTACAATGAGCAGTTCTTC
TRBJ1-4 TRBV20-1 NA NA CSARDFGQPNEKLFF TGCAGTGCTAGAGATTTTGGGCAGCCTAATGAAAAACTGTTTTTT
TRBJ2-1 TRBV18 few NA CASSRRDGRNYNEQFF TGTGCCAGCTCACGTAGGGACGGGAGAAACTACAATGAGCAGTTCTTC
TRBJ2-1 TRBV6-5 NA TRBD1 CASSFPMTGNNYNEQFF TGTGCCAGCAGTTTCCCCATGACAGGGAATAATTACAATGAGCAGTTCTTC
TRBJ2-1 TRBV7-2 NA TRBD2 CASSLQKTSGGAYNEQFF TGTGCCAGCAGCCTACAAAAGACTAGCGGGGGAGCCTACAATGAGCAGTTCTTC
TRBJ2-5 TRBV5-1 NA NA CASTKSATVKETQYF TGCGCCAGCACCAAATCCGCGACAGTCAAAGAGACCCAGTACTTC